This record looks at one TCR beta chain sequence and its context. This record comes from a study of blood T cell repertoires in COVID-19. Study information: PBMCs, B-cell-depleted T cells, or T cells provided the cDNA or gDNA that made up the material.

Study processing details: Amplification of reference gene primers was used by the study to estimate nucleated cell counts. Sequencing was performed with immunoSEQ multiplex PCR; in TCRdb, only in-frame clones are kept and a portion is missing. Clone size and the V and J calls come from that table; the DNA yielded D and trimming. The data show roughly 360,000 clones, with about 80% seen just once and 0.85% to 1.3% held by the top ten. This CDR3 is built from 13 residues. Between the trimmed V and J ends, which lost 6 bases and 6 bases, there was a span of 14 bases. Per the germline V gene, CDR1 is MRHNA and CDR2 is SNTAGT.

This chain joins TRBV6-4 and TRBJ1-1, with D perhaps TRBD1 (5 bases). The clonotype comes from a human donor with acute or convalescent COVID-19. The donor label of this sample is uncertain. The material sequenced was peripheral blood. This CDR3 is CASSASGGSEAFF. Written as DNA, the CDR3 is TGTGCCAGCAGCGCGTCGGGGGGATCTGAAGCTTTCTTT.